The 24 T cell receptor beta chains below all came from one sample that was sequenced in a study of blood T cell repertoires in COVID-19. Assay: immunoSEQ multiplex PCR; the TCRdb copy retains only in-frame clones and omits some. The data contain roughly 33,000 clones, 85% to 95% of them seen just once; the ten biggest clones take up approximately 4.7%. Material for sequencing was peripheral blood. These TCRs come from a human donor in a cohort sampled during active COVID-19.

The V gene is TRBV20-1, the J gene TRBJ2-1; 9 nucleotides align to TRBD2. Germline loops: CDR1 DFQATT, CDR2 SNEGSKA (reference sequence). Unmatched junction bases numbered 8, after V lost 3 bases and J lost 5 bases. There are 15 residues in the CDR3. CDR3 residues: CSASPPSGVHNEQFF. The CDR3 coding sequence is TGCAGTGCTAGTCCCCCTAGCGGGGTTCACAATGAGCAGTTCTTC.

The rearrangement uses TRBV2 and TRBJ1-5; unclear D gene. V was pared by 4 bases and J by 1 base, with 5 bases between. CDR3 length: 13 residues. Germline loops: CDR1 SNHLY, CDR2 FYNNEI. The CDR3 sequence is CASSVTSNQPQHF. CDR3 coding DNA: TGTGCCAGCAGTGTAACAAGCAATCAGCCCCAGCATTTT.

The rearrangement links TRBV15 to TRBJ2-1, with 8 bases fitting TRBD1. CDR3 length equals 18 residues. The germline V gene has CDR1 LNHNV and CDR2 YYDKDF (reference sequence). V lost 0 bases, J lost 8 bases, and 15 bases stayed unmatched. In DNA form, the CDR3 reads TGTGCCACCAGCAGAGAACCGACCAGGGGGCGTGGATCGTATGAGCAGTTCTTC. Translated, it gives CATSREPTRGRGSYEQFF.

This chain connects TRBV5-1 to TRBJ1-2, with a possible D match to TRBD1 (5 bases). Trimming stripped 0 bases from V and 8 bases from J, with 17 bases between. The CDR3 is made up of 15 amino acids. CDR1 is SGHRS and CDR2 is YFSETQ in the germline V gene. CDR3 DNA: TGCGCCAGCAGCTTGGCCCCAGGGCACGTAGGAGGCTACACCTTC. Encoded protein: CASSLAPGHVGGYTF. Combining the CDR3 with reference TRBV5-1 and TRBJ1-2 gives the whole variable domain KAGVTQTPRYLIKTRGQQVTLSCSPISGHRSVSWYQQTPGQGLQFLFEYFSETQRNKGNFPGRFSGRQFSNSRSEMNVSTLELGDSALYLCASSLAPGHVGGYTFGSGTRLTVV.

The V gene is TRBV30, the J gene TRBJ1-2, with 8 bases fitting TRBD1. The CDR3 extends over 14 amino acids. The trim removed 3 bases at V and 3 bases at J, leaving 6 bases unmatched. Germline CDR1 reads GTSNPN; CDR2 reads SVGIG (reference sequence). CDR3 nucleotides: TGTGCCTGGAGCGACGTGACAGGGGACTATGGCTACACCTTC. Protein: CAWSDVTGDYGYTF.

The gene calls are TRBV7-2 and TRBJ2-7; D call uncertain. From germline, CDR1 is SGHTA and CDR2 FQGNSA. Between the trimmed V and J ends, which lost 1 base and 5 bases, there was a span of 15 bases. CDR3 length: 15 amino acids. The CDR3 sequence is CASSLERPPADEQYF. The CDR3 DNA follows: TGTGCCAGCAGCTTAGAGCGCCCTCCGGCGGACGAGCAGTACTTC.

The J gene is TRBJ1-1, the V gene TRBV5-6, with D possibly TRBD1 on 6 matching bases. This CDR3 comprises 17 residues. CDR1 is SGHDT, CDR2 YYEEEE, per germline. The V and J ends lost 7 bases and 1 base respectively, with 23 bases between them. The chain's CDR3 is CASRIAGTGSENTEAFF. The DNA of the CDR3 is TGTGCCAGCCGCATCGCCGGAACAGGGTCAGAGAACACTGAAGCTTTCTTT. Using reference TRBV5-6 and TRBJ1-1 for the parts outside the CDR3, the full variable domain is DAGVTQSPTHLIKTRGQQVTLRCSPKSGHDTVSWYQQALGQGPQFIFQYYEEEERQRGNFPDRFSGHQFPNYSSELNVNALLLGDSALYLCASRIAGTGSENTEAFFGQGTRLTVV.

This sequence joins TRBV6-6 and TRBJ2-3; tentative D call: TRBD1 (5 bases). The ends were cut back, 5 bases at V and 5 bases at J, with 14 bases in the middle. Per the germline V gene, CDR1 is MNHNY and CDR2 is SVGAGI (reference sequence). The CDR3 length is 14 residues. The DNA for the CDR3 is TGTGCCAGCAGTCTCAGGGATCAGGGAGATACGCAGTATTTT. Residues: CASSLRDQGDTQYF.

The V gene is TRBV30, the J gene TRBJ2-1, with D perhaps TRBD1 (5 bases). The CDR3 runs 12 residues. The V gene lost 2 bases and the J gene lost 12 bases, with 14 bases spanning the gap. Germline V gene data show CDR1 as GTSNPN and CDR2 as SVGIG (reference sequence). The DNA for the CDR3 is TGTGCCTGGAGTCCACTGGGGCTGGGGCAGTTCTTC. It encodes CAWSPLGLGQFF.

The V and J genes are TRBV5-4 and TRBJ2-3; D unresolved. The CDR3 extends over 12 amino acids. V was clipped by 4 bases and J by 0 bases, with 3 bases between them. Germline CDR1 and CDR2: SGHNT and YYREEE (reference sequence). CDR3 region: CASSQSTDTQYF. The CDR3 bases are TGTGCCAGCAGCCAGAGCACAGATACGCAGTATTTT. Using reference TRBV5-4 and TRBJ2-3 for the parts outside the CDR3, the full variable domain is ETGVTQSPTHLIKTRGQQVTLRCSSQSGHNTVSWYQQALGQGPQFIFQYYREEENGRGNFPPRFSGLQFPNYSSELNVNALELDDSALYLCASSQSTDTQYFGPGTRLTVL.

The chain has TRBV7-6 and TRBJ2-7, with D perhaps TRBD1 (5 bases). In germline, CDR1 is SGHVS, CDR2 FNYEAQ. The CDR3 is 12 amino acids. Trimming took off 6 bases at V and 5 bases at J, with 11 bases between the two ends. This chain's CDR3 is CASSQQGNEQYF. In DNA form, the CDR3 reads TGTGCCAGCAGTCAGCAGGGCAACGAGCAGTACTTC.

The chain combines TRBV6-5 with TRBJ1-4; TRBD1 is a possible D gene (6 bases). This CDR3 is 15 amino acids long. Germline values: CDR1 MNHEY, CDR2 SVGAGI. V lost 4 bases to trimming and J lost 2 bases, with 11 bases between them. CDR3 coding DNA: TGTGCCAGCAGTTGGACAGTGCCGACTAATGAAAAACTGTTTTTT. Protein product: CASSWTVPTNEKLFF.

This clone was seen more than once but under ten times. The V call is TRBV7-9, the J call TRBJ2-2; D not certain. V lost 7 bases, J lost 3 bases, and 12 bases lay in between. Germline CDR1 SEHNR, CDR2 FQNEAQ (reference sequence). CDR3 length: 14 residues. The DNA of the CDR3 is TGTGCCAGCACCGTCGGCAGGTACACCGGGGAGCTGTTTTTT. As protein: CASTVGRYTGELFF.

For the CDR3, the DNA is TGTGCCAGCAGGAGGGACAGAAGATACGAGCAGTACTTC. Translating gives CASRRDRRYEQYF. The chain recombines TRBV6-5 with TRBJ2-7; 7 bases line up with TRBD1. The CDR3 covers 13 residues. Germline V gene data show CDR1 as MNHEY and CDR2 as SVGAGI. V lost 6 bases, J lost 4 bases, and 6 bases stayed unmatched.

The V and J genes are TRBV6-2 or TRBV6-3 and TRBJ1-2, with 9 bases aligning to TRBD1. Per germline, CDR1 MNHEY and CDR2 SVGEGT. Trimming removed 0 bases from V and 7 bases from J; junction bases left unmatched: 6. CDR3 length: 15 amino acids. Here the CDR3 reads CASSYSWTGVAGYTF. CDR3 sequence (DNA): TGTGCCAGCAGTTACTCATGGACAGGGGTTGCTGGCTACACCTTC.

The chain's CDR3 is CAIQTGPTGYEQYF. CDR3 sequence (DNA): TGTGCCATCCAGACAGGTCCGACGGGCTACGAGCAGTACTTC. The rearrangement joins TRBV10-3 to TRBJ2-7; weak D call: TRBD1 (6 bases). Germline CDR1 is ENHRY and CDR2 is SYGVKD. This CDR3 has 14 residues. Trimming pared 8 bases from V and 3 bases from J, leaving 17 bases between.

The genes are TRBV10-1 and TRBJ1-6; D unresolved. The germline V gene encodes CDR1 WNHNN and CDR2 SYGVQD (reference sequence). CDR3 length: 14 amino acids. The germline V and J ends were trimmed by 3 bases and 2 bases, with 5 bases remaining between them. This chain's CDR3 is CASSEEPYNSPLHF. The DNA for the CDR3 is TGCGCCAGCAGTGAAGAGCCCTATAATTCACCCCTCCACTTT.

The genes are TRBV9 and TRBJ2-2; TRBD2 matches at 11 bases. CDR1 is SGDLS and CDR2 is YYNGEE in the germline V gene. CDR3 length: 15 amino acids. Germline trimming cut 3 bases from V and 6 bases from J; bases unmatched to any gene: 4. CDR3 amino acids: CASSGGSGRAGELFF. In DNA form, the CDR3 reads TGTGCCAGCAGCGGCGGTAGCGGGAGGGCCGGGGAGCTGTTTTTT.

The chain uses TRBV7-2 and TRBJ2-2; a weak D match, TRBD2 (5 bases). This CDR3 has 15 amino acids. V shed 1 base and J shed 2 bases, with 8 bases lying between them. Per the germline V gene, CDR1 is SGHTA and CDR2 is FQGNSA. This CDR3 reads CASSLDGVNTGELFF. DNA of the CDR3: TGTGCCAGCAGCTTAGACGGGGTAAACACCGGGGAGCTGTTTTTT.

This clone was seen a handful of times. V and J are TRBV7-2 and TRBJ2-3; TRBD1 might be the D (6 bases). Germline values: CDR1 SGHTA, CDR2 FQGNSA. Trimming took 4 bases from V and 2 from J, leaving 13 bases between them. The CDR3 runs 15 residues. The CDR3 DNA reads as TGTGCCAGCAGCTCTGGGCAGGGACACACAGATACGCAGTATTTT. As protein: CASSSGQGHTDTQYF.

The chain uses TRBV12-3 or TRBV12-4 and TRBJ1-2; 7 nucleotides agree with TRBD1. With V trimmed by 5 bases and J by 8 bases, 5 bases remained unmatched. There are 12 residues in the CDR3. CDR3 residues: CASSQGVGGYTF. Written as DNA, the CDR3 is TGTGCCAGCAGTCAGGGGGTGGGGGGCTACACCTTC.

This chain uses TRBV12-5 with TRBJ1-1, with D maybe TRBD1 (5 bases). This CDR3 is 16 amino acids long. The germline V gene has CDR1 LGHNT and CDR2 FRNRAP. Deletions cut 1 base from V and 0 bases from J, with 12 bases between. For the CDR3, the DNA is TGTGCTAGTGGTTTGGGACAGTGGGCAATGAACACTGAAGCTTTCTTT. Its protein product is CASGLGQWAMNTEAFF.

The rearrangement joins TRBV28 to TRBJ2-7; TRBD1 matches 7 bases. V shed 4 bases, J shed 0 bases, and the junction held 6 bases outside the gene matches. CDR3 size: 15 residues. The V gene's germline CDR1 is MDHEN and CDR2 SYDVKM. The CDR3 reads CASSSRQGLSYEQYF. DNA for the CDR3: TGTGCCAGCAGTTCCCGACAGGGCCTCTCCTACGAGCAGTACTTC.

V is TRBV7-9 and J is TRBJ1-4, with 9 bases that match TRBD1. Germline assignment: CDR1 SEHNR and CDR2 FQNEAQ (reference sequence). The V and J ends lost 4 bases and 7 bases, in that order; junction bases with no gene match: 7. The CDR3 is 15 residues long. DNA for the CDR3: TGTGCCAGCAGCTCCACAGGGGGCGTCGGTGAAAAACTGTTTTTT. Translated: CASSSTGGVGEKLFF.